A selection of T cell receptor beta chains follows, all from one sample in a study of blood T cells in healthy people across ages. TCRdb re-analysed the 5' RACE reads in MiXCR, keeping a single row per CDR3 protein. The sample has approximately 830,000 distinct CDR3 sequences; around two thirds are singletons. The sequenced sample was blood. These TCRs come from a man aged 25-45 years in good health. The CDR3 runs from the conserved cysteine through the conserved F or W. Fields, in order: D gene, J gene, V gene, clone size, CDR3 DNA, CDR3 protein. The D gene is left open where the match is weak. Size tells how often a clone was seen (once, few, many) or the class of an expanded clone, and some rows leave it out.

- | TRBJ1-5 | TRBV6-2/TRBV6-3 | - | TGTGCCAGCAGTATCGCGGGGGAGGCACAGCCCCAGCATTTT | CASSIAGEAQPQHF
- | TRBJ2-5 | TRBV20-1 | - | TGCAGTGTTGAGGGGGGGTTCGGGACCCAGTACTTC | CSVEGGFGTQYF
- | TRBJ2-3 | TRBV20-1 | - | TGCAGTGCTGGGGACACCCGCACAGATACGCAGTATTTT | CSAGDTRTDTQYF
- | TRBJ2-7 | TRBV4-2 | few | TGTGCCAGCAGCCAAGAACAAGACAGCTCCTACGAGCAGTACTTC | CASSQEQDSSYEQYF
- | TRBJ2-3 | TRBV5-1 | few | TGCGCCAGCAGCTTGGAGGCCGCAAGCACAGATACGCAGTATTTT | CASSLEAASTDTQYF
- | TRBJ2-7 | TRBV3-1 | - | TGTGCCAGCAGCACGACCTGGGCGAACGAGCAGTACTTC | CASSTTWANEQYF
- | TRBJ1-2 | TRBV7-2 | - | TGTGCCAGCAGCTTACTAACTAACTATGGCTACACCTTC | CASSLLTNYGYTF
- | TRBJ1-5 | TRBV24-1 | - | TGTGCCACCAGTGAGCCGGGGCCAAGGGTGGATCAGCCCCAGCATTTT | CATSEPGPRVDQPQHF
TRBD1 | TRBJ2-5 | TRBV14 | - | TGTGCCAGCAGCCAAGGCTGGGACAGAGTGGAGCAAGAGACCCAGTACTTC | CASSQGWDRVEQETQYF
- | TRBJ1-2 | TRBV7-3 | many | TGTGCCAGCAGCCCCGGGCCAGCTAACTATGGCTACACCTTC | CASSPGPANYGYTF
- | TRBJ2-1 | TRBV12-3/TRBV12-4 | - | TGTGCCAGCAGTTTAACTTTCTCCTACAATGAGCAGTTCTTC | CASSLTFSYNEQFF
- | TRBJ2-5 | TRBV9 | - | TGTGCCAGCAGCGTAGACGGTGGAGGGACCCAGTACTTC | CASSVDGGGTQYF
- | TRBJ2-3 | TRBV28 | - | TGTGCCAGCCCGGGTCTGGGGGGTACGCAGTATTTT | CASPGLGGTQYF
TRBD2 | TRBJ2-1 | TRBV12-3/TRBV12-4 | many | TGTGCCAGCAGTCCCCCCCGGGGGGAAGGCTACAATGAGCAGTTCTTC | CASSPPRGEGYNEQFF
- | TRBJ1-6 | TRBV20-1 | - | TGCAGTGCTCCGACAGAGTATAATTCACCCCTCCACTTT | CSAPTEYNSPLHF
- | TRBJ2-7 | TRBV6-2/TRBV6-3 | - | TGTGCCAGCAGTTTGCAGCGGGTGTTAAACGAGCAGTACTTC | CASSLQRVLNEQYF
- | TRBJ1-2 | TRBV20-1 | few | TGCAGTGCGAGTGACAGCGCTAACTATGGCTACACCTTC | CSASDSANYGYTF
TRBD2 | TRBJ2-5 | TRBV20-1 | - | TGCAGTGCTAGAGATCAGCGAGCGGGGGGGCAAGAGACCCAGTACTTC | CSARDQRAGGQETQYF
- | TRBJ2-7 | TRBV20-1 | - | TGCAGTGCTACTCTGAAAAACCCAACCCACGAGCAGTACTTC | CSATLKNPTHEQYF
- | TRBJ2-5 | TRBV6-2/TRBV6-3 | - | TGTGCCAGCAGTGCTCAGCTGGCGTCCGCGGCTAGCCTACAGTACTTC | CASSAQLASAASLQYF
TRBD1 | TRBJ2-7 | TRBV7-2 | - | TGTGCCAGCAGGGAAGGGACAGATCCTTCCTACGAGCAGTACTTC | CASREGTDPSYEQYF
- | TRBJ1-4 | TRBV15 | - | TGTGCCACCAGGGAGGGGCCCAACTTTGAACTGTTTTTT | CATREGPNFELFF
- | TRBJ2-7 | TRBV6-2/TRBV6-3 | once | TGCGCCAGCAGTTACTCGATAATTAAGGCCTACGAGCAGTACTTC | CASSYSIIKAYEQYF
- | TRBJ2-1 | TRBV20-1 | few | TGCAGTGCTAGAGCCCGGGGGCAGTACAATGAGCAGTTCTTC | CSARARGQYNEQFF
TRBD2 | TRBJ2-1 | TRBV7-3 | - | TGTGCCAGCAGCAGAGATAGGACTAGCGGGGGCTCAGAGCAGTTCTTC | CASSRDRTSGGSEQFF
- | TRBJ2-6 | TRBV2 | - | TGTGCCAGCAGTGCGACAGCTGGTGGGGCCAACGTCCTGACTTTC | CASSATAGGANVLTF
- | TRBJ2-4 | TRBV10-3 | few | TGTGCCATCAGTACAGGCGATACCATAGCCAAAAACATTCAGTACTTC | CAISTGDTIAKNIQYF
- | TRBJ2-2 | TRBV15 | - | TGTGCCACCAGCAGAGATCAAGGTCTCGAGGGCGCCGGGGAGCTGTTTTTT | CATSRDQGLEGAGELFF
- | TRBJ2-1 | TRBV27 | - | TGTGCCAGCAGTAGAGCCAGGGGCGGGGAATACAATGAGCAGTTCTTC | CASSRARGGEYNEQFF
TRBD1 | TRBJ2-4 | TRBV7-9 | - | TGTGCCAGCAGCCGCGCTGGGGGACAGGGGGCATTTCGGGAGCAGTACTTC | CASSRAGGQGAFREQYF
TRBD2 | TRBJ2-1 | TRBV11-1 | - | TGTGCCAGCAGCCAACTAGCGGGGGGGCTGGCTAAGCAGTTCTTC | CASSQLAGGLAKQFF
TRBD1 | TRBJ1-5 | TRBV28 | - | TGTGCCAGCAGTTTATACCGGACAGGGGCGGTTCAGCCCCAGCATTTT | CASSLYRTGAVQPQHF
- | TRBJ2-5 | TRBV3-1 | - | TGTGCCAGCAGCCGCTCCTCAGCCAGGGTCGGGGAGACCCAGTACTTC | CASSRSSARVGETQYF
TRBD2 | TRBJ2-7 | TRBV28 | - | TGTGCCACGGAAGCGGGGAGCTCCTACAATGAGCAGTACTTC | CATEAGSSYNEQYF
TRBD1 | TRBJ1-5 | TRBV12-3/TRBV12-4 | - | TGTGCCGCCTCACGGGACAGGGGTCAGCCCCAGCATTTT | CAASRDRGQPQHF
- | TRBJ1-4 | TRBV29-1 | - | TGCAGCGTTGAATATGATGAAAAACTGTTTTTT | CSVEYDEKLFF
TRBD1 | TRBJ2-4 | TRBV14 | - | TGTGCCAGCAGCCCCGTCCCGGGACAGGGGGCGCCGGGCAAAAACATTCAGTACTTC | CASSPVPGQGAPGKNIQYF
- | TRBJ2-3 | TRBV12-3/TRBV12-4 | many | TGTGCCAGCAGTTTTTCTAGCACAGATACGCAGTATTTT | CASSFSSTDTQYF
TRBD2 | TRBJ2-7 | TRBV6-6 | - | TGTGCCAGCAGTTACCCAACCGGGACTAGCGGGTACGAGCAGTACTTC | CASSYPTGTSGYEQYF
TRBD2 | TRBJ2-3 | TRBV4-3 | - | TGCGCCAGCAGCCAAGAAAGTGGGACTAGCGGGGGGAGCACAGATACGCAGTATTTT | CASSQESGTSGGSTDTQYF
- | TRBJ2-7 | TRBV27 | once | TGTGCCAGCGCCCGGGGCCCTAAGTACTACGAGCAGTACTTC | CASARGPKYYEQYF
- | TRBJ2-5 | TRBV4-2 | many | TGTGCCAGCAGCCAATCTACGGGGGAGACCCAGTACTTC | CASSQSTGETQYF
- | TRBJ2-3 | TRBV11-1 | few | TGTGCCAGCAGCTTAGCGTCCGAAGGCGCGCAGTATTTT | CASSLASEGAQYF
- | TRBJ1-6 | TRBV27 | - | TGTGCCAGCAGTACCCTCGGGGGGGGTTATTCACCCCTCCACTTT | CASSTLGGGYSPLHF
TRBD1 | TRBJ2-1 | TRBV12-5 | - | TGTGCTAGTGGTATAGGGACAGGCCTAAGCTCCTACAATGAGCAGTTCTTC | CASGIGTGLSSYNEQFF
- | TRBJ1-2 | TRBV4-2 | few | TGTGCCAGCAGCCAAGCACGGAGATCTAACTATGGCTACACCTTC | CASSQARRSNYGYTF